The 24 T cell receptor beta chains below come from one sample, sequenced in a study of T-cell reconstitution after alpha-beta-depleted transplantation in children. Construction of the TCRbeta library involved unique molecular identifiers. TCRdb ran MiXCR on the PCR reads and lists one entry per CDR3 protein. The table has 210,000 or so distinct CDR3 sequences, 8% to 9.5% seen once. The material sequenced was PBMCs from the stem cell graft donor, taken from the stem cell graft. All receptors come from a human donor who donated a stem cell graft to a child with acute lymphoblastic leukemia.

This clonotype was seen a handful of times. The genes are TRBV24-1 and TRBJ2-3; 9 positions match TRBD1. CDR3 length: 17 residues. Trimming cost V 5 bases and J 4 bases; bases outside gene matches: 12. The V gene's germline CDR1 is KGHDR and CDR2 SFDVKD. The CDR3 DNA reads TGTGCCACCAGTGCCCGACGAGGGGGACAGGGTTCAGATACGCAGTATTTT. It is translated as CATSARRGGQGSDTQYF.

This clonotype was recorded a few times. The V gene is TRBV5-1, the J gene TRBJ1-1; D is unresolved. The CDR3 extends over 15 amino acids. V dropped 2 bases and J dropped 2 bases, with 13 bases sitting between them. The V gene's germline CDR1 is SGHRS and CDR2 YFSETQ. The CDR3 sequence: CASSLGRGANTEAFF. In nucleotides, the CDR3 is TGCGCCAGCAGCTTAGGACGCGGTGCAAACACTGAAGCTTTCTTT.

CDR3 amino acids: CSARQGEDTEAFF. The CDR3, as DNA: TGCAGTGCTAGACAGGGGGAGGACACTGAAGCTTTCTTT. This chain joins TRBV20-1 and TRBJ1-1; 7 bases are a match to TRBD1. Germline V CDR1 and CDR2: DFQATT, SNEGSKA (reference sequence). Germline trimming cut 2 bases from V and 3 bases from J; bases unmatched to any gene: 3. There are 13 residues in the CDR3.

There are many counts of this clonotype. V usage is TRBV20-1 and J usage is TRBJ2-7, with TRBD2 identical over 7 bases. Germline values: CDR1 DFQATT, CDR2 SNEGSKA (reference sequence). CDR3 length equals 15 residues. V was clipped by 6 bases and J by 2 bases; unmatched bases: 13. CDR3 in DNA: TGCAGTGCCCCTGGAATGGGGAGGGTGGCCTACGAGCAGTACTTC. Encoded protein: CSAPGMGRVAYEQYF.

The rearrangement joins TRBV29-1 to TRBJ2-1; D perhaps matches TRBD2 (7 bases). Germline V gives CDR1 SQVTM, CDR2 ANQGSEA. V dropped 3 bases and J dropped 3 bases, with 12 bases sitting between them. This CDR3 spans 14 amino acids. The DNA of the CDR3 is TGCAGCGTTGAGGGCGGGGGCAGCTACAATGAGCAGTTCTTC. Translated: CSVEGGGSYNEQFF.

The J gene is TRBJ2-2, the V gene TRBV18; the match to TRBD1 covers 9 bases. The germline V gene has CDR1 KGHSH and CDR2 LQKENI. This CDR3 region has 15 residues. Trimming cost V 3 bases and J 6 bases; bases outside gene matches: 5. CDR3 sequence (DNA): TGTGCCAGCTCACCGGGACAGGGTGACGCCGGGGAGCTGTTTTTT. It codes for CASSPGQGDAGELFF.

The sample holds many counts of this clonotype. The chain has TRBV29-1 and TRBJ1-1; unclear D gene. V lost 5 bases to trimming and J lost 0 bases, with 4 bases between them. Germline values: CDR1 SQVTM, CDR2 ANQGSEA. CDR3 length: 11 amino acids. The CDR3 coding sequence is TGCAGCGTTACAGTGAACACTGAAGCTTTCTTT. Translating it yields CSVTVNTEAFF.

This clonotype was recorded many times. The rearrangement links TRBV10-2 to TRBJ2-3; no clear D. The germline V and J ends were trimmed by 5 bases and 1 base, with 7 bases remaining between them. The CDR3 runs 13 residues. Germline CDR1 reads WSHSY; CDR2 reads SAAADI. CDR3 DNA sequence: TGCGCCAGCAGTCACAGCCGCACAGATACGCAGTATTTT. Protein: CASSHSRTDTQYF.

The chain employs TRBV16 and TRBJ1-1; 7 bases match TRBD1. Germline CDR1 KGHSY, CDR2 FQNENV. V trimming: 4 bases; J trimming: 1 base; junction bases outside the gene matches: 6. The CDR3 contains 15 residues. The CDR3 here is CASSPFGTANTEAFF. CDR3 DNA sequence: TGTGCCAGCAGCCCTTTCGGGACAGCGAACACTGAAGCTTTCTTT.

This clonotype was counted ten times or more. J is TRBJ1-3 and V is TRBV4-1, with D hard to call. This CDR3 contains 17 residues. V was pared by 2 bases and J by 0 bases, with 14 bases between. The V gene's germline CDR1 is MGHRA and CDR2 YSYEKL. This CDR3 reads CASSQNPGSSSGNTIYF. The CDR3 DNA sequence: TGCGCCAGCAGCCAAAACCCGGGATCTAGCTCTGGAAACACCATATATTTT.

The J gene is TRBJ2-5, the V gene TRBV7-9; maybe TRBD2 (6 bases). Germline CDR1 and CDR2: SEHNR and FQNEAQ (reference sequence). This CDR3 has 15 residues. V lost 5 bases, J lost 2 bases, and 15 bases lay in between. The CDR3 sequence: CASSPAGRPQETQYF. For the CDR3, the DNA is TGTGCCAGCAGCCCCGCGGGACGCCCGCAAGAGACCCAGTACTTC.

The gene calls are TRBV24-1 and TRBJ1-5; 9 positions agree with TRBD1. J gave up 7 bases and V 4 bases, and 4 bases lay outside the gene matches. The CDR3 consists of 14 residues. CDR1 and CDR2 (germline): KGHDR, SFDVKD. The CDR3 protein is CATSDTGQGQPQHF. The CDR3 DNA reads TGTGCCACCAGTGACACGGGACAGGGCCAGCCCCAGCATTTT.

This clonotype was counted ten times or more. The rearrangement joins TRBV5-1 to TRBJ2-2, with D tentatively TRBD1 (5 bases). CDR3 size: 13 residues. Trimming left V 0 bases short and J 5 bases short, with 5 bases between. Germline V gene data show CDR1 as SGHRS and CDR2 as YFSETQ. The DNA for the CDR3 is TGCGCCAGCAGCTTGGGGACAACCGGGGAGCTGTTTTTT. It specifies CASSLGTTGELFF.

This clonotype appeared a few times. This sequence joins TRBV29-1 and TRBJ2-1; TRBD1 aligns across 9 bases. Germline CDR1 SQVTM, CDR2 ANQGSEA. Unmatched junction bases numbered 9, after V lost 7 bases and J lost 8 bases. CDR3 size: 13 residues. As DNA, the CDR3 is TGCAGCGCCTCGACAGGGGGTTTGCATGAGCAGTTCTTC. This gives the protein CSASTGGLHEQFF.

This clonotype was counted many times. The CDR3 spells CASSIRESGNTIYF. As DNA, the CDR3 is TGTGCCAGTAGTATCCGAGAATCTGGAAACACCATATATTTT. This rearrangement joins TRBV19 to TRBJ1-3; D is unresolved. The CDR3 totals 14 residues. Trimming shortened V by 3 bases and J by 1 base, and 7 bases separated the two germline ends. Germline-derived CDR1 and CDR2 are LNHDA and SQIVND (reference sequence).

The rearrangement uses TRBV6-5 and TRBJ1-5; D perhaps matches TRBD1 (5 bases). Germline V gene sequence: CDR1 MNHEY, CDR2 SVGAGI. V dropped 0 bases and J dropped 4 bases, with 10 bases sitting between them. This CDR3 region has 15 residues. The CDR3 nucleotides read TGTGCCAGCAGTTACTCTCGGGGGTCTAATCAGCCCCAGCATTTT. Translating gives CASSYSRGSNQPQHF.

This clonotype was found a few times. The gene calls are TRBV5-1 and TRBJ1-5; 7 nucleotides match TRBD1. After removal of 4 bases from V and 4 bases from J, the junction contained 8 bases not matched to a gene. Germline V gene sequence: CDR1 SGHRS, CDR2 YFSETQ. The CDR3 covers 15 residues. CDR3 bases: TGCGCCAGCAGCCCCTCAGGGGGGGGAAATCAGCCCCAGCATTTT. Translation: CASSPSGGGNQPQHF.

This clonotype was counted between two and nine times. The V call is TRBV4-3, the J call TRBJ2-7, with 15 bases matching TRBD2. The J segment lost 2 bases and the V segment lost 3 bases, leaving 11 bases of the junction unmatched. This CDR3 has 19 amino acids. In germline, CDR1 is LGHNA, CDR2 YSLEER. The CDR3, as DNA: TGCGCCAGCAGCCACGTCGGACTAGCGGGGGGGGTTTCCCCCTACGAGCAGTACTTC. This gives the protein CASSHVGLAGGVSPYEQYF.

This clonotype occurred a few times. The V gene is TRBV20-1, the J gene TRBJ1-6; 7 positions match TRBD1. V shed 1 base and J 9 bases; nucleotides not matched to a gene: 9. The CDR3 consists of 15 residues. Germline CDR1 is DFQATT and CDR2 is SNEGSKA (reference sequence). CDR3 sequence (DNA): TGCAGTGCTAGAGGGGGCACAGGGGCGGCTTCACCCCTCCACTTT. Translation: CSARGGTGAASPLHF.

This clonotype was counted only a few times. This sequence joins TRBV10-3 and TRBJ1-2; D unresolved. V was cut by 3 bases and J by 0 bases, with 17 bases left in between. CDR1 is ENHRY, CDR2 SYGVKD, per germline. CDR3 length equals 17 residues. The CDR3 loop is CAISDSGSATPNYGYTF. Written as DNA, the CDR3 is TGTGCCATCAGTGATTCAGGCTCCGCGACCCCTAACTATGGCTACACCTTC.

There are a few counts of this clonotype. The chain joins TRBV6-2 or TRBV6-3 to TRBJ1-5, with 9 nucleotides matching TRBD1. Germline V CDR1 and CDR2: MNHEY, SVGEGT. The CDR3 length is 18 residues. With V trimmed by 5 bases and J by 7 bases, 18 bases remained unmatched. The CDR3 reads CASSPGLEDRGMPQPQHF. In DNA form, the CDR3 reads TGTGCCAGCAGTCCCGGACTTGAAGACAGGGGGATGCCCCAGCCCCAGCATTTT.

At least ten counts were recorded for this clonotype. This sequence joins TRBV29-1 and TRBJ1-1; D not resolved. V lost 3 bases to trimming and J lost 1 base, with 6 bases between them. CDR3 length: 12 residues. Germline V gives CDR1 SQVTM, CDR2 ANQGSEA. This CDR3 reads CSVDRENTEAFF. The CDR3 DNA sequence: TGCAGCGTTGACCGAGAGAACACTGAAGCTTTCTTT.

DNA for the CDR3: TGTGCCAGTAGTGTTACAAATTCGGGTGAAAAACTGTTTTTT. Translation: CASSVTNSGEKLFF. J is TRBJ1-4 and V is TRBV19; D unresolved. This CDR3 region has 14 residues. The germline CDR1 and CDR2 sequences are LNHDA and SQIVND (reference sequence). V was pared by 5 bases and J by 7 bases, with 14 bases between. The full variable domain, rest sourced from reference TRBV19 and TRBJ1-4, is DGGITQSPKYLFRKEGQNVTLSCEQNLNHDAMYWYRQDPGQGLRLIYYSQIVNDFQKGDIAEGYSVSREKKESFPLTVTSAQKNPTAFYLCASSVTNSGEKLFFGSGTQLSVL.

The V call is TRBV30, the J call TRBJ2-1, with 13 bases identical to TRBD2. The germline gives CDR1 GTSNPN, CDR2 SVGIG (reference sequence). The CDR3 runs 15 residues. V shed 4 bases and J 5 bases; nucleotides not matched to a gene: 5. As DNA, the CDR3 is TGTGCCTGGACCGTGGGACTAGCGGGGAACAATGAGCAGTTCTTC. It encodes CAWTVGLAGNNEQFF. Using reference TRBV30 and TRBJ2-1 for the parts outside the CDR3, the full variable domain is SQTIHQWPATLVQPVGSPLSLECTVEGTSNPNLYWYRQAAGRGLQLLFYSVGIGQISSEVPQNLSASRPQDRQFILSSKKLLLSDSGFYLCAWTVGLAGNNEQFFGPGTRLTVL.